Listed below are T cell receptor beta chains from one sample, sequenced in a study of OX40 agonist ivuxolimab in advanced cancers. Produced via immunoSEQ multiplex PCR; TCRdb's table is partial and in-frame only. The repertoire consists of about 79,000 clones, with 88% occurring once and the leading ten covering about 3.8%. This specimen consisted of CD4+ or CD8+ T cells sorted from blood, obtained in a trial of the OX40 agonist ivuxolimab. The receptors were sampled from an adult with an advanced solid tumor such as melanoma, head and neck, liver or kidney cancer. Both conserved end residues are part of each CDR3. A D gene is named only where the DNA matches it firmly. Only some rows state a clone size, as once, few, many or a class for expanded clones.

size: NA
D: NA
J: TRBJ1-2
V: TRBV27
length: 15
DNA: TGTGCCAGCAGTCCAAGGCCGAGGGAGGACTATGGCTACACCTTC
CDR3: CASSPRPREDYGYTF

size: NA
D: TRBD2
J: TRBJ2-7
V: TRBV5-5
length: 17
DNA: TGTGCCAGCAGCTTGGGGACTAGCGGAGCCTCCCTACTCGAGCAGTACTTC
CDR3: CASSLGTSGASLLEQYF

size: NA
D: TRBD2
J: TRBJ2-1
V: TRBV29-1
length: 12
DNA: TGCAGCGCGGGACTAGCGGACAATGAGCAGTTCTTC
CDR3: CSAGLADNEQFF

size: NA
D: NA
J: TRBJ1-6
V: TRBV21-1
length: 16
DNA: TGTGCCAGCAGCGAAGGCAGGGGAGTTGATAATTCACCCCTCCACTTT
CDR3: CASSEGRGVDNSPLHF

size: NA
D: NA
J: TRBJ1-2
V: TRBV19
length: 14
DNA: TGTGCCAGTAACCTCTACGGGGGCCCCTATGGCTACACCTTC
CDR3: CASNLYGGPYGYTF

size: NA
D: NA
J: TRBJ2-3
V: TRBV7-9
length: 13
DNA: TGTGCCAGCTTGACGGGGGGCACAGATACGCAGTATTTT
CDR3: CASLTGGTDTQYF

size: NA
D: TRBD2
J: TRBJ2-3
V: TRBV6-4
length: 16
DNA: TGTGCCAGCAGTGCCCTTAGCGGGAGGGGCACAGATACGCAGTATTTT
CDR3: CASSALSGRGTDTQYF

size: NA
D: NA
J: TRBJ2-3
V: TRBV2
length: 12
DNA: TGTGCCAGCAGCACCAACACAGATACGCAGTATTTT
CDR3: CASSTNTDTQYF

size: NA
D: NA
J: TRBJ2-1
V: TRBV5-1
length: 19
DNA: TGCGCCAGCAGCTTGGCCCTGGGCGGGGCCCCCAGCTCCTACAATGAGCAGTTCTTC
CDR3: CASSLALGGAPSSYNEQFF

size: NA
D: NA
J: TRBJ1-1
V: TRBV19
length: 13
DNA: TGTGCCAGTGGCCAGGCCCTGAACACTGAAGCTTTCTTT
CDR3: CASGQALNTEAFF

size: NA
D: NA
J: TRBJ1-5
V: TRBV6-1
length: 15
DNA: TGTGCCAGCAGAGGAACAGGGACAAGCAATCAGCCCCAGCATTTT
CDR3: CASRGTGTSNQPQHF

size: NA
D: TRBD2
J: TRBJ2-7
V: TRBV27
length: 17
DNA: TGTGCCAGCAGTTTATTTGGGAGGACTAGCGAAATCTACGAGCAGTACTTC
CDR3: CASSLFGRTSEIYEQYF

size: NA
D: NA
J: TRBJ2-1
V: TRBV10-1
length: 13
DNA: TGCGCCAGCAGTGAAAGTCTACTCAATGAGCAGTTCTTC
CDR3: CASSESLLNEQFF

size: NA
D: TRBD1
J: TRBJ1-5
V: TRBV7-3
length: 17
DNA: TGTGCCAGCAGCTCAAAACAGGGGGCCCTTGGCAATCAGCCCCAGCATTTT
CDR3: CASSSKQGALGNQPQHF

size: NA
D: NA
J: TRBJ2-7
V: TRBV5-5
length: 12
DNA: TGTGCCAGCAGCCTCCCTCCCCTCGAGCAGTACTTC
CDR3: CASSLPPLEQYF

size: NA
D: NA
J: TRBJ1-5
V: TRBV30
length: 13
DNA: TGTGCCTGGAGTGTCAAAGGGAATCAGCCCCAGCATTTT
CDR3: CAWSVKGNQPQHF

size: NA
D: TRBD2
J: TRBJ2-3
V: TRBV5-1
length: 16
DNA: TGCGCCAGCAGCACTTCGACTAGCGGGAGTTACGATACGCAGTATTTT
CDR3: CASSTSTSGSYDTQYF

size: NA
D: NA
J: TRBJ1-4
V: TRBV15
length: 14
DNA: TGTGCCACCAGCAGAGAACATGCTGATGAAAAACTGTTTTTT
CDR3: CATSREHADEKLFF

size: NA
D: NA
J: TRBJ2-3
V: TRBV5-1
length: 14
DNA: TGCGCCACTTCGGGGGACGCCAACACAGATACGCAGTATTTT
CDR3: CATSGDANTDTQYF

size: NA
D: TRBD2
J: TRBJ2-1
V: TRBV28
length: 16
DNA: TGTGCCAGCATCCCGGGGGGAGCGGGAACGGGTAATGAGCAGTTCTTC
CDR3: CASIPGGAGTGNEQFF

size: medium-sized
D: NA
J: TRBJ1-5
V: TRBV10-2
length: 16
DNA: TGCGCCAGCAGTGAGTCGAGTCGGGGGTTGAATCAGCCCCAGCATTTT
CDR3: CASSESSRGLNQPQHF

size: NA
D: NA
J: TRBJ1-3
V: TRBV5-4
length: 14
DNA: TGTGCCAGCAGCTCTAGGACAGATGGAAACACCATATATTTT
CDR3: CASSSRTDGNTIYF

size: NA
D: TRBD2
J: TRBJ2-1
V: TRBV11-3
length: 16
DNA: TGTGCCAGCAGCTTAGATGGGAGCGGGAGGGGGAATGAGCAGTTCTTC
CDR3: CASSLDGSGRGNEQFF

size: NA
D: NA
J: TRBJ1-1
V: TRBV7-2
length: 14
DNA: TGTGCCAGCAGCACGCGCCGGAGGGACACTGAAGCTTTCTTT
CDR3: CASSTRRRDTEAFF

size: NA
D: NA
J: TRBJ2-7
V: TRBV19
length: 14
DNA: TGTGCCAGTAGCTACGCTGGAGATAGGTACGAGCAGTACTTC
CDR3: CASSYAGDRYEQYF

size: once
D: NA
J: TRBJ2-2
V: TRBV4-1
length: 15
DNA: TGCGCCAGCAGCCTGCGCGGCGGGAACACCGGGGAGCTGTTTTTT
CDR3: CASSLRGGNTGELFF

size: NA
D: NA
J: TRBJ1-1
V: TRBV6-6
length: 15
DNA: TGTGCCAGCAGTTACCAGGGCATGGCGTACACTGAAGCTTTCTTT
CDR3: CASSYQGMAYTEAFF

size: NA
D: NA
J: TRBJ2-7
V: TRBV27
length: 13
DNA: TGTGCCAGCAGTTTAGAGGGACCCTACGAGCAGTACTTC
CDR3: CASSLEGPYEQYF

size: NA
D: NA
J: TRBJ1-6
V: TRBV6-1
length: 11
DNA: TGTGCCAGCAGTGACTTAACGCCCCTCCACTTT
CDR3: CASSDLTPLHF

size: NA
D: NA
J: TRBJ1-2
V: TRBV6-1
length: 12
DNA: TGTGCCAGCACCCTGGAGGGCTATGGCTACACCTTC
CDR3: CASTLEGYGYTF

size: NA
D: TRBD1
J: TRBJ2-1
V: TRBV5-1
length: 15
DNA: TGCGCCAGCAGCGCCGGACAGGTGGCCTACAATGAGCAGTTCTTC
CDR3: CASSAGQVAYNEQFF

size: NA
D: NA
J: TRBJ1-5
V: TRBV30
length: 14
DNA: TGTGCCTGGAGTGTACGATCCGGGGGACAGCCCCAGCATTTT
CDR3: CAWSVRSGGQPQHF

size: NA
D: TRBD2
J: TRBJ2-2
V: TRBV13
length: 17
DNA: TGTGCCAGCAGCTTAGATCGGCTAGCGGGAATGGTCGGGGAGCTGTTTTTT
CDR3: CASSLDRLAGMVGELFF

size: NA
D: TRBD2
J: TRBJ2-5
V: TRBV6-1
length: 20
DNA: TGTGCCAGCAGTGTGGGCAGGGGACTAGCGGGAGGGCCTAGGGGGGAGACCCAGTACTTC
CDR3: CASSVGRGLAGGPRGETQYF

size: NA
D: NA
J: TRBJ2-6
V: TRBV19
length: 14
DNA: NA
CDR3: CASTSGSGANVLTF

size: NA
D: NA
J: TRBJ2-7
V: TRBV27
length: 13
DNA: TGTGCCAGCAGGCAAGGGAACTCCTACGAGCAGTACTTC
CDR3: CASRQGNSYEQYF

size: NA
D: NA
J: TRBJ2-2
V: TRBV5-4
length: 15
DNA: TGTGCCAGCAGCCCGGGGGAGTGGGATTCCGGGGAGCTGTTTTTT
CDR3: CASSPGEWDSGELFF

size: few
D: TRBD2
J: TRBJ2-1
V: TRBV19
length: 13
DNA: TGTGCCAGTAGGGGACTAGCGGGGCACGAGCAGTTCTTC
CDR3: CASRGLAGHEQFF

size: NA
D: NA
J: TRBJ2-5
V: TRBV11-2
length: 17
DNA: TGTGCCAGCAGCTTATCCGGGTTCGGAGTAGCTTCTGAGACCCAGTACTTC
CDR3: CASSLSGFGVASETQYF

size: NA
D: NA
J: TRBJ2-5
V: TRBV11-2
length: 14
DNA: TGTGCCAGCAGCTTAGAGACCAACCAAGAGACCCAGTACTTC
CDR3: CASSLETNQETQYF

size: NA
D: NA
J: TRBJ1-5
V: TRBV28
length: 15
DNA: TGTGCCAGCAGAAACCCTGGGGACGGGAATCAGCCCCAGCATTTT
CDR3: CASRNPGDGNQPQHF

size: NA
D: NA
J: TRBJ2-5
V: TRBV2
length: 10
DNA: TGTGCCAGCAGTGAAGAGACCCAGTACTTC
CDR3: CASSEETQYF

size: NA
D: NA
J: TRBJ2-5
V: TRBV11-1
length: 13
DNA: TGTGCCAGCAGCTTAGGCCCATCGACAACCCAGTACTTC
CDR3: CASSLGPSTTQYF

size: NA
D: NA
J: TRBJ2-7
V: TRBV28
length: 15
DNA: TGTGCCAGCAGGACCCCGGGGGCGGCTGCCTACGAGCAGTACTTC
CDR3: CASRTPGAAAYEQYF

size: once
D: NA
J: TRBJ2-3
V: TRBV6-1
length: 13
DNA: TGTGCCAGCAGTGGACAGTACGCAGATACGCAGTATTTT
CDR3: CASSGQYADTQYF

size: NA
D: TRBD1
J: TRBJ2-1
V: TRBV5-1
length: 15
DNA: TGCGCCAGCAGCGAGGGACAGGGTTCCTACAATGAGCAGTTCTTC
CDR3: CASSEGQGSYNEQFF

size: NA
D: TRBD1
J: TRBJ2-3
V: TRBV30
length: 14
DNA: TGTGCCTGGAGTTTGGGACAGGGCACAGATACGCAGTATTTT
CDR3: CAWSLGQGTDTQYF

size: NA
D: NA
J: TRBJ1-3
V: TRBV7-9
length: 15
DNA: TGTGCCAGCAGCCAAGGGCAGGCAAACGGAAACACCATATATTTT
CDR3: CASSQGQANGNTIYF

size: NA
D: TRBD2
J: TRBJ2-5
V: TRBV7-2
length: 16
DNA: TGTGCCAGCAGCCCCCTCTTTGCTAGCGGCCAAGAGACCCAGTACTTC
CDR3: CASSPLFASGQETQYF

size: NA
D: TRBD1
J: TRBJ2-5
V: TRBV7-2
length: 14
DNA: TGTGCCAGCAGCCCAGGGGACAGAAAAGAGACCCAGTACTTC
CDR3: CASSPGDRKETQYF

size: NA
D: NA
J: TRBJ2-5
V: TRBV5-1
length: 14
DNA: TGCGCCAGCAGCTTCCAGGGGTCCCAAGAGACCCAGTACTTC
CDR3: CASSFQGSQETQYF

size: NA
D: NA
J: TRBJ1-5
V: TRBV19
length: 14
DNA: TGTGCCAGTACCCCTGGTGGGGGGTTTGAGCCCCAGCATTTT
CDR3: CASTPGGGFEPQHF